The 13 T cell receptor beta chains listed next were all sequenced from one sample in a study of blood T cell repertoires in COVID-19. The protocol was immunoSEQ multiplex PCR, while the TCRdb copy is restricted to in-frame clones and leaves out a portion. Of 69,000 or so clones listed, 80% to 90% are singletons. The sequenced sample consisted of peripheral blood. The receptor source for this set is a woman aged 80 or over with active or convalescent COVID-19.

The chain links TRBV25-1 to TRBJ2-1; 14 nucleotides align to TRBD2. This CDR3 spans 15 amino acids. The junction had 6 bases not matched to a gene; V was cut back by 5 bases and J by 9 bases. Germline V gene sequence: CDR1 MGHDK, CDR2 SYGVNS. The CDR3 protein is CASSLGLAGDIEQFF. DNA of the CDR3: TGTGCCAGCAGTTTGGGACTAGCGGGAGATATTGAGCAGTTCTTC.

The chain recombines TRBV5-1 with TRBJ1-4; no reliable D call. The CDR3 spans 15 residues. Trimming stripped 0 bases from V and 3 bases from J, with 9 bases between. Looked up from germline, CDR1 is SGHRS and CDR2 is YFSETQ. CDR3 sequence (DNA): TGCGCCAGCAGCTTGGTGGGCAGCTCTAATGAAAAACTGTTTTTT. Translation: CASSLVGSSNEKLFF.

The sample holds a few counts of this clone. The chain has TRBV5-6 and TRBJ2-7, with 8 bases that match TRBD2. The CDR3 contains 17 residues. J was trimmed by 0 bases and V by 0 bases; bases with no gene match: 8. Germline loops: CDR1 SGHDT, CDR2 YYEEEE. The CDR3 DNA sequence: TGTGCCAGCAGCTTGGGGACTAGGGCGGGGGGCTCCTACGAGCAGTACTTC. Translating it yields CASSLGTRAGGSYEQYF.

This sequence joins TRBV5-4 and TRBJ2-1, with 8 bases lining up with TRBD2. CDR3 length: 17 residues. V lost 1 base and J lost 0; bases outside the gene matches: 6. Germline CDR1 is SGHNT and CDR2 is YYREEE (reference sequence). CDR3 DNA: TGTGCCAGCAGCTTGCCTAGCGGGCGTAGCTCCTACAATGAGCAGTTCTTC. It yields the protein CASSLPSGRSSYNEQFF. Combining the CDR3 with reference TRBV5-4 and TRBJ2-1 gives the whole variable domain ETGVTQSPTHLIKTRGQQVTLRCSSQSGHNTVSWYQQALGQGPQFIFQYYREEENGRGNFPPRFSGLQFPNYSSELNVNALELDDSALYLCASSLPSGRSSYNEQFFGPGTRLTVL.

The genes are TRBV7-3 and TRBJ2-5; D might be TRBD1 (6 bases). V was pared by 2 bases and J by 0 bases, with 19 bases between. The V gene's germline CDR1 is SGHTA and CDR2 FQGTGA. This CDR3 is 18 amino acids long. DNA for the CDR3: TGTGCCAGCAGCTTACGGCCAGTGGGGGCTGAGTACCAAGAGACCCAGTACTTC. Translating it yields CASSLRPVGAEYQETQYF.

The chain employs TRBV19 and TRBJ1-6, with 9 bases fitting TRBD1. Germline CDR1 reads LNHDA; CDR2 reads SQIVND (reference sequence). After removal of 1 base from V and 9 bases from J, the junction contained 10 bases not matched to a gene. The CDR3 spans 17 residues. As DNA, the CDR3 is TGTGCCAGTAGTATAGGCGCCGGGACAGGGTCTTTTTCACCCCTCCACTTT. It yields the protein CASSIGAGTGSFSPLHF.

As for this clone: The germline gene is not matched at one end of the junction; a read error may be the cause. CDR3 in DNA: TGTGCCAGCAGCAGATACTCGACTAGCGGGAGCAGGGCCTCCAACAATGAGCAGTTCTTC. This translates into CASSRYSTSGSRASNNEQFF. The chain combines TRBV7-3 with TRBJ2-1, with 12 bases that match TRBD2. The CDR3 is 20 residues long. CDR1 SGHTA and CDR2 FQGTGA come from the germline V gene.

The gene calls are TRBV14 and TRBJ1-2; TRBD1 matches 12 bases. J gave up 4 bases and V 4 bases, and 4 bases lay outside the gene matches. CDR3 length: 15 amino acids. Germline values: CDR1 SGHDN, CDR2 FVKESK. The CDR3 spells CASSPGQGAIYGYTF. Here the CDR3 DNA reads TGTGCCAGCAGCCCGGGACAGGGGGCAATCTATGGCTACACCTTC.

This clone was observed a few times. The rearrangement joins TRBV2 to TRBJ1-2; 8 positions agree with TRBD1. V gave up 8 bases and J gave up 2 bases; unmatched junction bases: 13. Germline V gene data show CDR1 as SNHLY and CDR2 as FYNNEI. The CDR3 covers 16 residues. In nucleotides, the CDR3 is TGTGCCAGCTCCCGGAGCGGGACAGGACGAAACTATGGCTACACCTTC. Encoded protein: CASSRSGTGRNYGYTF.

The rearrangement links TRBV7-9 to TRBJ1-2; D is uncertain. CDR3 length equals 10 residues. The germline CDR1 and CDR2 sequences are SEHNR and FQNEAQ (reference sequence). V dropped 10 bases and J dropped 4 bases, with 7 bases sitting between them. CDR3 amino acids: CATYSYGYTF. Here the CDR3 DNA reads TGTGCCACCTACTCCTATGGCTACACCTTC.

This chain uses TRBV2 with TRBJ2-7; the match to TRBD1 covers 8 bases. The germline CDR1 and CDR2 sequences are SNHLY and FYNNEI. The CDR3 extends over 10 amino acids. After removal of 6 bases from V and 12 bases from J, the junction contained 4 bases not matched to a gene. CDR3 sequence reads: CASSGQGLYF. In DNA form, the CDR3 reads TGTGCCAGCAGCGGACAGGGTTTGTACTTC.

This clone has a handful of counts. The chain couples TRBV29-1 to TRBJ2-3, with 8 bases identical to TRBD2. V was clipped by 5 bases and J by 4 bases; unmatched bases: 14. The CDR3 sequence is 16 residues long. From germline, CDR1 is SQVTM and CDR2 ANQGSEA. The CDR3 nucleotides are TGCAGCGTTACCCCCCCGGGGGGGGGTGTGGCAGATACGCAGTATTTT. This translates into CSVTPPGGGVADTQYF.

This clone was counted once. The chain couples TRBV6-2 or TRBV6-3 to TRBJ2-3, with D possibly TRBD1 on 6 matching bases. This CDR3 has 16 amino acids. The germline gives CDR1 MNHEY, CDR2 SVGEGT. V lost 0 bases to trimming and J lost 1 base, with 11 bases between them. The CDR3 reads CASSYSNRAGTDTQYF. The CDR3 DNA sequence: TGTGCCAGCAGTTACTCAAACAGGGCAGGCACAGATACGCAGTATTTT.